Sequencing of this T cell receptor (beta chain) was carried out in a study of shared clonotypes between healthy human individuals. This CDR3 is built from 12 residues. Per germline, CDR1 SGHTA and CDR2 FQGNSA. CD4+ cell separation produced CD45RA+ naive and CD45RA-negative memory subsets. This clone appeared once. Given a far larger clone just one base away, this is likely a sequencing read error. The study ran the assay at deep level. The table came from immunoSEQ multiplex PCR; TCRdb's copy has only in-frame clones and leaves some out. The top ten hold about 1.5% of the sample, which has about 1 million clones, around four fifths seen once.

This chain connects TRBV7-2 to TRBJ2-2; D remains ambiguous. Sequencing was done on a sample of memory CD4+ T cells sorted from blood. Subset specified: CD45RA-negative fraction. The source of this sequence is a man aged 18 to 35 in good health. CDR3 protein: CASSTDTRELFF. DNA for the CDR3: TGTGCCAGCAGCACCGACACCAGGGAGCTGTTTTTT.